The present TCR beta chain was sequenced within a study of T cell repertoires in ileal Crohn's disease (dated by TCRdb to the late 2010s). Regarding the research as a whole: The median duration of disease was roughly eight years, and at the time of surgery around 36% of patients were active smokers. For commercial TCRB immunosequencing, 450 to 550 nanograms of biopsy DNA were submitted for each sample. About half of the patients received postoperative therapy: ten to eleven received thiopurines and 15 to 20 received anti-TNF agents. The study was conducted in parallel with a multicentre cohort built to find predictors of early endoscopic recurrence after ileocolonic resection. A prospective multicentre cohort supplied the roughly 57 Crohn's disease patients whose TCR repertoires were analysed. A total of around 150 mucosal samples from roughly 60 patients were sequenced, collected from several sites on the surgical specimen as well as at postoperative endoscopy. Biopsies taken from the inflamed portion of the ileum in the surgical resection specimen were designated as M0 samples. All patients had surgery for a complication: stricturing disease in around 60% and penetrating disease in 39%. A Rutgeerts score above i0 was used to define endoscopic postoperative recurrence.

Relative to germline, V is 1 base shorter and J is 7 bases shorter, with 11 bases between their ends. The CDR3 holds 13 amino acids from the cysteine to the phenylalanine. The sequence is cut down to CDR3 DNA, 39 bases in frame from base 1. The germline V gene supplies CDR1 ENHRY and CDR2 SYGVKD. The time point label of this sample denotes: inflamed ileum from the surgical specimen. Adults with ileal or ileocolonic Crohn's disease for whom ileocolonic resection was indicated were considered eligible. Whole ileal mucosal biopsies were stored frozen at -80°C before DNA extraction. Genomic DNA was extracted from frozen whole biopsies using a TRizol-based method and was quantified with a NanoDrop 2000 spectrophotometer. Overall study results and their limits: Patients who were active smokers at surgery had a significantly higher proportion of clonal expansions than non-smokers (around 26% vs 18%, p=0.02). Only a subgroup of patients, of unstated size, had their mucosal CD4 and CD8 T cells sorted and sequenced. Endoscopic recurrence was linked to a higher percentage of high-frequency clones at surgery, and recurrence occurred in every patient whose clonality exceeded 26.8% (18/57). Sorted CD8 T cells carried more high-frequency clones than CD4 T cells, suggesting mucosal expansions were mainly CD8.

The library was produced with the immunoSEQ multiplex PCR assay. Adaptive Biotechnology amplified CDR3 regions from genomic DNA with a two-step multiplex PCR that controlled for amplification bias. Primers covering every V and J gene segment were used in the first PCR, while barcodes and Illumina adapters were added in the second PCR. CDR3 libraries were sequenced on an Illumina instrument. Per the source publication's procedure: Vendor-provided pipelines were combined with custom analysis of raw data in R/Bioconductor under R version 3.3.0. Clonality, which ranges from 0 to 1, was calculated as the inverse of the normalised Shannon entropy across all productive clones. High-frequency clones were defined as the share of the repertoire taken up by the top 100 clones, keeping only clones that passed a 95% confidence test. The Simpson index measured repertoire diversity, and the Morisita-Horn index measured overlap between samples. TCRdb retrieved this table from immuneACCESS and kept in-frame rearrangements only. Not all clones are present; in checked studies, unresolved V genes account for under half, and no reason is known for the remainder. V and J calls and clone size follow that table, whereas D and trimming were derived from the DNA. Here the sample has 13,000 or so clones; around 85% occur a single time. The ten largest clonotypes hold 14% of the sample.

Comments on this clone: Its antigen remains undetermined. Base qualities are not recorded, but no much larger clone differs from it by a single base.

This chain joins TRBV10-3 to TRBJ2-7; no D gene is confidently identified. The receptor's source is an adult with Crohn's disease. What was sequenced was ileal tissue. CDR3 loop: CAISEFLEVEQYF. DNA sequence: TGTGCCATCAGTGAGTTTTTAGAGGTGGAGCAGTACTTC.